These 16 T cell receptor beta chains share one sample of origin, sequenced in a study of shared clonotypes between healthy human individuals. Profiled with immunoSEQ multiplex PCR; TCRdb holds only in-frame clones, not every one. The data hold 1,400,000 or so clones, with approximately 98.5% observed a single time. Sequencing was carried out using naive CD4+ T cells sorted from blood. Regarding subset: CD45RA+ positively selected. These receptors originate from a man aged 30-40 years in good health.

The chain uses TRBV2 and TRBJ1-4; D call uncertain. The germline gives CDR1 SNHLY, CDR2 FYNNEI. The V end lost 5 bases, the J end lost 5 bases, and 6 bases lay between the germline ends. This CDR3 comprises 12 residues. In DNA, the CDR3 is TGTGCCAGCAGTTTTACCAATGAAAAACTGTTTTTT. The encoded protein is CASSFTNEKLFF.

The CDR3: CASSVLAEAGAYTF. The DNA for the CDR3 is TGTGCCAGCAGCGTCCTCGCCGAGGCAGGGGCTTACACCTTC. J is TRBJ1-2 and V is TRBV9; D perhaps matches TRBD1 (6 bases). The CDR3 is made up of 14 amino acids. Trimming stripped 2 bases from V and 11 bases from J, with 19 bases between. Germline CDR1 SGDLS, CDR2 YYNGEE.

The gene calls are TRBV10-1 and TRBJ2-5, with a tentative D call TRBD2 (6 bases). The CDR3 has 15 amino acids. Germline values: CDR1 WNHNN, CDR2 SYGVQD (reference sequence). With 6 bases removed from V and 4 bases from J, the gap between germline ends came to 18 bases. Here the CDR3 reads CASSPREVGRETQYF. The CDR3 bases are TGCGCCAGCAGCCCGAGGGAGGTGGGACGAGAGACCCAGTACTTC.

The rearrangement joins TRBV5-1 to TRBJ2-3; D is tentatively TRBD1 or TRBD2 (5 bases each). Per the germline V gene, CDR1 is SGHRS and CDR2 is YFSETQ. This CDR3 contains 16 residues. V lost 3 bases and J lost 2, with 16 bases in between. For the CDR3, the DNA is TGCGCCAGCAGCTCAACGAACGCAGGGACCACAGATACGCAGTATTTT. Amino acids: CASSSTNAGTTDTQYF.

The rearrangement joins TRBV28 to TRBJ1-1; maybe TRBD1 (6 bases). Germline values: CDR1 MDHEN, CDR2 SYDVKM. The CDR3 is 13 amino acids. V lost 6 bases and J lost 0, with 8 bases in between. The CDR3 region has the DNA TGTGCCAGCAGGGGGGGCTTGAACACTGAAGCTTTCTTT. Translated, it gives CASRGGLNTEAFF.

The V and J genes are TRBV29-1 and TRBJ2-5; D uncertain. Trimming cost V 3 bases and J 1 base, with 6 bases left between them. Per the germline V gene, CDR1 is SQVTM and CDR2 is ANQGSEA. The CDR3 totals 12 residues. The CDR3 sequence is CSVDVFQETQYF. The CDR3 region has the DNA TGCAGCGTTGACGTGTTCCAAGAGACCCAGTACTTC.

The chain recombines TRBV18 with TRBJ2-3; no firm D call. V was shortened by 1 base and J by 8 bases, with 13 bases between the two germline ends. The germline V gene has CDR1 KGHSH and CDR2 LQKENI. The CDR3 covers 14 residues. CDR3 region: CASSPQGVGGTQYF. In DNA, the CDR3 is TGTGCCAGCTCACCACAGGGTGTGGGCGGTACGCAGTATTTT.

This sequence joins TRBV5-6 and TRBJ1-2; D is undetermined. Germline lookup yields CDR1 SGHDT and CDR2 YYEEEE. The CDR3 is made up of 14 amino acids. V lost 1 base, J lost 2 bases, and 9 bases lay in between. CDR3 in amino acids: CASSLTTVNYGYTF. The DNA for the CDR3 is TGTGCCAGCAGCTTGACCACAGTGAACTATGGCTACACCTTC.

This clone occurred once. V and J are TRBV28 and TRBJ2-7; the D is unclear. The V end lost 2 bases, the J end lost 3 bases, and 11 bases lay between the germline ends. Germline CDR1 is MDHEN and CDR2 is SYDVKM. CDR3 length equals 14 residues. The CDR3 region is CASSLGPGYYEQYF. DNA for the CDR3: TGTGCCAGCAGTTTAGGCCCCGGGTACTACGAGCAGTACTTC.

The V gene is TRBV5-1, the J gene TRBJ1-5; D is uncertain. Trimming shortened V by 0 bases and J by 3 bases, and 7 bases separated the two germline ends. The CDR3 is 14 residues long. Germline V gene lookup returns CDR1 SGHRS and CDR2 YFSETQ. The DNA of the CDR3 is TGCGCCAGCAGCTTGGATGGGTTCAATCAGCCCCAGCATTTT. Encoded protein: CASSLDGFNQPQHF.

This clone was detected only once. The chain uses TRBV27 and TRBJ1-2, with 9 bases matching TRBD1. Germline trimming cut 8 bases from V and 7 bases from J; bases unmatched to any gene: 5. Looked up from germline, CDR1 is MNHEY and CDR2 is SMNVEV (reference sequence). CDR3 size: 12 residues. CDR3 loop: CASCTGGSGYTF. The DNA for the CDR3 is TGTGCCAGCTGTACAGGGGGCAGTGGCTACACCTTC.

The V gene is TRBV13, the J gene TRBJ2-7; tentative D call: TRBD2 (5 bases). The germline V gene has CDR1 PRHDT and CDR2 FYEKMQ (reference sequence). The CDR3 is made up of 15 amino acids. Deletions cut 5 bases from V and 3 bases from J, with 17 bases between. CDR3 in DNA: TGTGCCAGCAGCCGTGGAAAGGCGAGGGACTACGAGCAGTACTTC. This gives the protein CASSRGKARDYEQYF.

The chain is built from TRBV28 and TRBJ2-3; TRBD2 aligns across 9 bases. This CDR3 contains 14 residues. From germline, CDR1 is MDHEN and CDR2 SYDVKM. Trimming at V came to 3 bases and at J to 7 bases, leaving 5 bases not matched to a gene. The CDR3 here is CASSFSGRVNTQYF. In DNA form, the CDR3 reads TGTGCCAGCAGTTTTAGCGGGAGAGTAAATACGCAGTATTTT.

Only one count was recorded for this clone. The chain joins TRBV29-1 to TRBJ1-2; D is uncertain. V lost 7 bases to trimming and J lost 1 base, with 16 bases between them. The CDR3 extends over 14 amino acids. The germline V gene encodes CDR1 SQVTM and CDR2 ANQGSEA. CDR3 in amino acids: CSAAHEESNYGYTF. CDR3 DNA sequence: TGCAGCGCCGCCCATGAGGAGAGTAACTATGGCTACACCTTC.

This rearrangement joins TRBV28 to TRBJ2-3; D unresolved. CDR3 length: 12 residues. Germline CDR1 and CDR2: MDHEN and SYDVKM. Trimming left V 6 bases short and J 2 bases short, with 6 bases between. The CDR3 nucleotides are TGTGCCAGCAGCCCCTTCACAGATACGCAGTATTTT. Residues: CASSPFTDTQYF. The entire variable domain, with the rest obtained from reference TRBV28 and TRBJ2-3, is as follows: DVKVTQSSRYLVKRTGEKVFLECVQDMDHENMFWYRQDPGLGLRLIYFSYDVKMKEKGDIPEGYSVSREKKERFSLILESASTNQTSMYLCASSPFTDTQYFGPGTRLTVL.

The chain uses TRBV28 and TRBJ1-3, with D possibly matching TRBD1 (6 bases). Germline V gene data show CDR1 as MDHEN and CDR2 as SYDVKM. CDR3 length: 18 residues. The V and J ends lost 2 bases and 1 base respectively, with 18 bases between them. As DNA, the CDR3 is TGTGCCAGCAGTTTAGTAGGGGAGTGGGGGCTGTCTGGAAACACCATATATTTT. This encodes CASSLVGEWGLSGNTIYF.